The T cell receptor (beta chain) described here comes from a study of beta chain features in type 1 diabetes. This clone has a handful of counts. Reverse transcribing all isolated RNA meant expressed TCRB transcripts were sequenced. TCRdb's copy holds only in-frame clones and misses some; the assay was immunoSEQ multiplex PCR. Among 400,000 to 550,000 clones listed, about an eighth were seen once. CDR1 and CDR2 from the germline V gene are MGHDK and SYGVNS. V was shortened by 6 bases and J by 2 bases, with 8 bases between the two germline ends. The CDR3 runs 13 residues. The receptor's source is a woman aged 18 to 35 in good health. The rearrangement links TRBV25-1 to TRBJ2-1, with D possibly TRBD1 on 6 matching bases. The sequencing input was naive CD4+ T cells from blood. The CDR3 bases are TGTGCCAGCAGACAGGGCGCCTACAATGAGCAGTTCTTC. Its translation is CASRQGAYNEQFF.